The next 2 T cell receptor beta chains were all read from a single sample in a study of T-cell memory formation after mild COVID-19. TCRdb re-analysed the 5' RACE reads in MiXCR, keeping a single row per CDR3 protein. The repertoire holds some 270,000 distinct CDR3 sequences, with roughly 15% as singletons. The source material was PBMCs or a T cell subset sorted from them (not recorded which). All receptors derive from an adult woman who had mild COVID-19 (a few samples of this study predate the infection). Cell type and time point are not known.

This clonotype was detected many times. The chain couples TRBV29-1 to TRBJ2-1, with D perhaps TRBD2 (6 bases). CDR3 size: 12 residues. Germline-derived CDR1 and CDR2 are SQVTM and ANQGSEA. The V and J ends lost 6 bases and 5 bases respectively, with 11 bases between them. CDR3 loop: CSVGRGHNEQFF. CDR3 in DNA: TGCAGCGTCGGGCGGGGTCACAATGAGCAGTTCTTC.

Only a few counts were recorded for this clonotype. The chain carries TRBV27 and TRBJ1-1; the match to TRBD1 covers 7 bases. Germline assignment: CDR1 MNHEY and CDR2 SMNVEV (reference sequence). CDR3 length equals 15 residues. Trimming at V came to 5 bases and at J to 1 base, leaving 7 bases not matched to a gene. This chain's CDR3 is CASSISRGRNTEAFF. CDR3 in DNA: TGTGCCAGCAGTATCTCCAGGGGGAGGAACACTGAAGCTTTCTTT.